These T cell receptor beta chains were read from a single sample in a study of cytomegalovirus exposure and HLA in healthy donors. TCRdb keeps only in-frame clones here, not all; method: immunoSEQ multiplex PCR. The sample consists of some 150,000 clones, roughly 73% of them appearing once. Specimen: PBMCs. The receptors stem from a male donor in good health and CMV-seronegative. The CDR3 runs from the conserved cysteine through the conserved F or W. Each record gives: V gene, D gene, clone size, J gene, CDR3 DNA, CDR3 protein. D genes are given only for firm matches. A clone size is listed for some rows: how often the clone was seen (once, few, many), or a class if it is expanded.

TRBV19,-,once,TRBJ1-3,TGTGCCAGTAGTATGGAAACAGGGACAGGAAACACCATATATTTT,CASSMETGTGNTIYF
TRBV2,TRBD1,-,TRBJ2-2,TGTGCCACAGGTTCCTCGGGACAGAGAAACACCGGGGAGCTGTTTTTT,CATGSSGQRNTGELFF
TRBV7-2,TRBD1,-,TRBJ2-5,TGTGCCAGCAGCTCGGACAGGGATAAGACCCAGTACTTC,CASSSDRDKTQYF
TRBV5-1,TRBD1,few,TRBJ1-2,TGCGCCAGCAGCTTGGATACAGGGGGGCAGCTATGGGGCTACACCTTC,CASSLDTGGQLWGYTF
TRBV9,-,-,TRBJ2-1,TGTGCCAGCAGCGTAGCCGGGGAGGACAATGAGCAGTTCTTC,CASSVAGEDNEQFF
TRBV4-2,TRBD1,-,TRBJ2-3,TGTGCCAGCAGCCAAGATCCACAGGGGAGCACAGATACGCAGTATTTT,CASSQDPQGSTDTQYF
TRBV19,-,once,TRBJ1-6,TGTGCCAGTAGTAGTGGGGCAACTTTTAATTCACCCCTCCACTTT,CASSSGATFNSPLHF
TRBV27,-,-,TRBJ1-1,TGTGCCAGCAGTTTACAGGGGCCCCTCGAGGCTTTCTTT,CASSLQGPLEAFF
TRBV27,-,once,TRBJ2-3,TGTGCCAGCACCCCCGGAAATAGCGGACTCACAGATACGCAGTATTTT,CASTPGNSGLTDTQYF
TRBV11-3,TRBD1,few,TRBJ2-7,TGTGCCAGCAGCTTCCTCCGGACAGGGCAACCCTACGAGCAGTACTTC,CASSFLRTGQPYEQYF
TRBV19,TRBD1,-,TRBJ2-7,TGTGCCAGTAGTTCCGGGACAGAGACCTACGAGCAGTACTTC,CASSSGTETYEQYF
TRBV7-2,TRBD2,few,TRBJ2-7,TGTGCCAGCAGCTTAGCGGGACTAGCCGAGCAGTACTTC,CASSLAGLAEQYF
TRBV19,-,-,TRBJ1-1,TGTGCCAGTAGAAAGGTGGGGGCGGGGAACACTGAAGCTTTCTTT,CASRKVGAGNTEAFF
TRBV6-6,TRBD1,-,TRBJ2-7,TGTGCCAGCAGTTTGGACAGGGCTCACGAGCAGTACTTC,CASSLDRAHEQYF
TRBV7-2,-,-,TRBJ2-2,TGTGCCAGCAGCTCAAGTCAGGGCGGGGAGCTGTTTTTT,CASSSSQGGELFF
TRBV29-1,TRBD2,-,TRBJ2-5,TGCAGCGTTGTGGCTAGCGGGGGGCCGGGAGAGACCCAGTACTTC,CSVVASGGPGETQYF
TRBV7-8,-,-,TRBJ1-1,TGTGCCAGCAGCTTTACGGGAGCCGCTTTCTTT,CASSFTGAAFF
TRBV7-9,-,-,TRBJ1-3,TGTGCCAGCAGCCCAACCAGGGACACCATATATTTT,CASSPTRDTIYF
TRBV6-5,TRBD2,-,TRBJ2-3,TGTGCCAGCAGTTACCGTAGCGGGAGGGGAGCAGATACGCAGTATTTT,CASSYRSGRGADTQYF
TRBV18,-,once,TRBJ2-3,TGTGCCAGCTCACCTGGACTTAAGGCAGATACGCAGTATTTT,CASSPGLKADTQYF
TRBV30,-,-,TRBJ1-1,TGTGCCTGGAGCTCTCGACAGGACGTGAGTACTGAAGCTTTCTTT,CAWSSRQDVSTEAFF
TRBV28,-,-,TRBJ2-7,TGTGCCAGCAGCGCGGGACAGTTCTCCTACGAGCAGTACTTC,CASSAGQFSYEQYF
TRBV11-3,-,-,TRBJ1-2,TGTGCCAGCAGCCCGACCGGAGGAGGGGAGTATGGCTACACCTTC,CASSPTGGGEYGYTF
TRBV14,TRBD2,once,TRBJ2-1,TGTGCCAGCACTCAAGGTTCTAGCGGGGGGGAGCAGTTCTTC,CASTQGSSGGEQFF
TRBV5-1,-,-,TRBJ1-4,TGCGCCAGCAGCTTGTATTCAGGGGCTGCTAATGAAAAACTGTTTTTT,CASSLYSGAANEKLFF
TRBV5-4,-,-,TRBJ1-2,TGTGCCAGCAGCCCCTCCCAGGGGATCAGTGGCTACACCTTC,CASSPSQGISGYTF
TRBV7-2,-,-,TRBJ1-1,TGTGCCAGCAGCTTATCCATGAACACTGAAGCTTTCTTT,CASSLSMNTEAFF
TRBV4-2,-,-,TRBJ2-7,TGTGCCAGCAGCCAATTAGAAGGGGGGGACGAGCAGTACTTC,CASSQLEGGDEQYF
TRBV4-1,-,-,TRBJ2-3,TGCGCCAGCAGCCAAGACTCCCTCGGGGGTAGCACAGATACGCAGTATTTT,CASSQDSLGGSTDTQYF
TRBV19,-,-,TRBJ1-6,TGTGCCAGTAGTATCGAAGGGAGGAGTAGCCCCCTCCACTTT,CASSIEGRSSPLHF
TRBV7-2,TRBD2,-,TRBJ2-5,TGTGCCAGCAGCTTAGCCGGGGGGGAGACCCAGTACTTC,CASSLAGGETQYF
TRBV5-1,-,-,TRBJ2-1,TGCGCCAGCAGCTTGGCAGGACTACCGAATGAGCAGTTCTTC,CASSLAGLPNEQFF
TRBV5-1,-,few,TRBJ1-4,TGCGCCAGCAGCTTGGAGGGGGATGAAAAACTGTTTTTT,CASSLEGDEKLFF
TRBV11-2,TRBD1,-,TRBJ1-3,TGTGCCAGCAGCTTAGTACAGGGGGCTGGAAACACCATATATTTT,CASSLVQGAGNTIYF
TRBV7-2,TRBD2,-,TRBJ2-3,TGTGCCAGCAGCCCGGCGGGGGGGAGGGGCGCAGATACGCAGTATTTT,CASSPAGGRGADTQYF
TRBV30,-,once,TRBJ2-3,TGTGCCTGGAGCAGGGGAGCAGATACGCAGTATTTT,CAWSRGADTQYF
TRBV29-1,TRBD1,-,TRBJ1-5,TGCAGCGTCGAACTTACCGGGACAGGGAACAATCAGCCCCAGCATTTT,CSVELTGTGNNQPQHF
TRBV6-6,TRBD1,-,TRBJ1-5,TGTGCCAGCAGTTTCGAACCGGGACAGTCACATCAGCCCCAGCATTTT,CASSFEPGQSHQPQHF
TRBV19,-,-,TRBJ1-2,TGTGCCAGTAGTATAGACCCCCTTAGGGGCTATGGCTACACCTTC,CASSIDPLRGYGYTF
TRBV16,-,-,TRBJ1-1,TGTGCCAGCAGCCAGTCGAACATGAACACTGAAGCTTTCTTT,CASSQSNMNTEAFF
TRBV30,TRBD2,-,TRBJ2-1,TGTGCCTGGATGACTATCGGGACTAGCTCCTACAATGAGCAGTTCTTC,CAWMTIGTSSYNEQFF